This entry concerns a single T cell receptor beta chain. Its specificity is not known. The sample originates from a study of T cell responses to AZD1222 COVID-19 vaccine. For the study at large: The analysis combined second doses at about 4 or about 12 weeks. Study-level results: Spike-specific TCR repertoires showed rising breadth and depth after two AZD1222 doses.

The table came from immunoSEQ multiplex PCR; TCRdb's copy has only in-frame clones and leaves some out. Seen here are fewer than 200,000 clones, about 89% observed once, and the top ten hold 1.5% to 2%. Trimming left V 5 bases short and J 1 base short, with 14 bases between. The CDR3 totals 15 residues. Germline V lookup: CDR1 MDHEN, CDR2 SYDVKM. The origin of this receptor is an adult in good health. The sample was peripheral blood, taken on day 0 of AZD1222 vaccination. This chain connects TRBV28 to TRBJ1-2; TRBD1 is a possible D gene (6 bases). CDR3 residues: CASSPSGQSNYGYTF. CDR3 bases: TGTGCCAGCAGTCCCTCGGGACAAAGTAACTATGGCTACACCTTC.